A single sample is the source of the 30 T cell receptor beta chains below, sequenced in a study of shared T cell receptors in the human thymus. The repertoire was sequenced with immunoSEQ multiplex PCR; TCRdb's copy has only in-frame clones and lacks some. The top ten clones hold more than 0.008% of a sample with more than 550,000 clones, over 75% of them seen once. The sample was also linked to a second study, of human thymus T cells.

The sequenced sample was thymocytes. The receptors come from a girl less than two years old with a congenital heart defect.

This chain uses TRBV14 with TRBJ1-6; the match to TRBD1 covers 7 bases. The V gene end was trimmed by 3 bases and the J gene end by 0 bases; junction bases not matched to a gene: 8. The germline CDR1 and CDR2 sequences are SGHDN and FVKESK. The CDR3 length is 18 residues. The CDR3 spells CASSQRQGRSSYNSPLHF. CDR3 nucleotide sequence: TGTGCCAGCAGCCAGCGACAGGGTCGGAGCTCCTATAATTCACCCCTCCACTTT.

On this clone: Other DNA sequences in the sample encode the same CDR3. The chain is built from TRBV6-6 and TRBJ1-1; D remains unclear. The CDR3 sequence is 13 residues long. V was clipped by 2 bases and J by 1 base, with 5 bases between them. Germline CDR1 is MNHNY and CDR2 is SVGAGI (reference sequence). CDR3 in DNA: TGTGCCAGCAGTTACCCCGGGAACACTGAAGCTTTCTTT. This encodes CASSYPGNTEAFF.

The chain carries TRBV25-1 and TRBJ2-7; D may be TRBD1 (5 bases). V was pared by 6 bases and J by 8 bases, with 20 bases between. In germline, CDR1 is MGHDK, CDR2 SYGVNS. CDR3 length: 14 residues. The CDR3 sequence is CASRKRGHSSKQYF. In nucleotides, the CDR3 is TGTGCCAGCAGAAAACGAGGACATTCAAGCAAGCAGTACTTC.

The rearrangement joins TRBV2 to TRBJ1-2; D is possibly TRBD1 (5 bases). V lost 2 bases and J lost 10, with 17 bases in between. The CDR3 runs 14 residues. Germline V CDR1 and CDR2: SNHLY, FYNNEI. DNA for the CDR3: TGTGCCAGCAGTGAACCCGATGGGCAGGGCCTCTACACCTTC. This gives the protein CASSEPDGQGLYTF.

This chain links TRBV5-8 with TRBJ2-7; 8 positions match TRBD2. The J segment lost 3 bases and the V segment lost 6 bases, leaving 5 bases of the junction unmatched. The V gene's germline CDR1 is SGHTS and CDR2 YDEGEE. This CDR3 region has 13 residues. Written as DNA, the CDR3 is TGTGCCAGCAACCGGGGGGGTGACTACGAGCAGTACTTC. This sequence encodes CASNRGGDYEQYF. Full variable domain (outside the CDR3, taken from reference TRBV5-8 and TRBJ2-7): EAGVTQSPTHLIKTRGQQATLRCSPISGHTSVYWYQQALGLGLQFLLWYDEGEERNRGNFPPRFSGRQFPNYSSELNVNALELEDSALYLCASNRGGDYEQYFGPGTRLTVT.

The chain combines TRBV2 with TRBJ2-5, with 7 bases fitting TRBD2. Germline CDR1 is SNHLY and CDR2 is FYNNEI. The ends lost 4 bases at V and 2 bases at J; junction bases unmatched: 7. The CDR3 has 15 residues. The CDR3 nucleotides read TGTGCCAGCAGTGGTGCGTCTAGCGGACAAGAGACCCAGTACTTC. Residues: CASSGASSGQETQYF.

This chain links TRBV5-4 with TRBJ2-3; D possibly corresponds to TRBD1 (6 bases). V lost 0 bases, J lost 2 bases, and 10 bases lay in between. Germline V lookup: CDR1 SGHNT, CDR2 YYREEE (reference sequence). The CDR3 is made up of 15 amino acids. CDR3 residues: CASSLDSGHTDTQYF. In nucleotides, the CDR3 is TGTGCCAGCAGCTTGGATTCGGGACACACAGATACGCAGTATTTT.

The chain recombines TRBV28 with TRBJ1-6, with D unclear. Per germline, CDR1 MDHEN and CDR2 SYDVKM. V was pared by 2 bases and J by 3 bases, with 8 bases between. The CDR3 runs 15 residues. In nucleotides, the CDR3 is TGTGCCAGCAGTTTAGTACAGCTCTATAATTCACCCCTCCACTTT. Translating it yields CASSLVQLYNSPLHF.

The chain links TRBV7-2 to TRBJ2-3; D unclear. Germline loops: CDR1 SGHTA, CDR2 FQGNSA. The V end was cut by 2 bases, the J end by 1 base, with 10 bases between. There are 15 residues in the CDR3. CDR3 coding DNA: TGTGCCAGCAGCTTACGTCGGAGACGCACAGATACGCAGTATTTT. This codes for CASSLRRRRTDTQYF.

The chain combines TRBV28 with TRBJ1-1; 11 nucleotides agree with TRBD1. CDR1 and CDR2 from the germline V gene are MDHEN and SYDVKM. V was pared by 6 bases and J by 11 bases, with 8 bases of the junction left unmatched. CDR3 length: 13 residues. The chain's CDR3 is CASSPGQGGEAFF. The DNA of the CDR3 is TGTGCCAGCAGCCCGGGACAGGGGGGTGAGGCTTTCTTT.

The chain links TRBV7-8 to TRBJ2-7, with 11 bases identical to TRBD1. With 1 base clipped from V and 7 bases from J, the junction kept 6 bases outside the gene matches. The CDR3 runs to 15 residues. Germline V gives CDR1 SGHVS, CDR2 FQNEAQ. This chain's CDR3 is CASSLGGQGACEQYF. The CDR3 coding sequence is TGTGCCAGCAGCTTAGGAGGACAGGGGGCGTGTGAGCAGTACTTC.

The chain is built from TRBV5-1 and TRBJ1-4; 8 nucleotides agree with TRBD1. Per the germline V gene, CDR1 is SGHRS and CDR2 is YFSETQ. V gave up 4 bases and J gave up 2 bases; unmatched junction bases: 10. This CDR3 contains 17 residues. This chain's CDR3 is CASSPDRVGGTNEKLFF. In DNA, the CDR3 is TGCGCCAGCAGCCCGGACAGGGTTGGTGGCACTAATGAAAAACTGTTTTTT.

The rearrangement uses TRBV6-1 and TRBJ1-2, with a possible D match to TRBD1 (6 bases). Trimming left V 3 bases short and J 0 bases short, with 8 bases between. This CDR3 spans 14 amino acids. In germline, CDR1 is MNHNS, CDR2 SASEGT. The CDR3 region has the DNA TGTGCCAGCAGTGAGGACAGAGCTAACTATGGCTACACCTTC. Translation: CASSEDRANYGYTF.

This chain connects TRBV6-1 to TRBJ1-1; a weak D match, TRBD1 (6 bases). This CDR3 has 13 amino acids. Trimming removed 4 bases at V and 5 bases at J, with 11 bases between. The germline CDR1 and CDR2 sequences are MNHNS and SASEGT. The CDR3 coding sequence is TGTGCCAGCAGTGGGGGGGGGCGGACTGAAGCTTTCTTT. Its protein is CASSGGGRTEAFF.

This rearrangement joins TRBV5-6 to TRBJ2-3, with 8 bases identical to TRBD1. The length of the CDR3 is 16 residues. Germline CDR1 SGHDT, CDR2 YYEEEE. Trimming cost V 4 bases and J 1 base; bases outside gene matches: 8. The CDR3 here is CASSVGAGQGTDTQYF. The CDR3 DNA is TGTGCCAGCAGCGTAGGGGCGGGACAGGGCACAGATACGCAGTATTTT.

J is TRBJ2-7 and V is TRBV6-6; D gene ambiguous. The CDR3 runs to 13 residues. The germline V and J ends were trimmed by 8 bases and 7 bases, with 18 bases remaining between them. Germline CDR1 MNHNY, CDR2 SVGAGI (reference sequence). CDR3 sequence (DNA): TGTGCCAGCGTTACGTTGGCCCCCTGGGAGCAGTACTTC. The encoded protein is CASVTLAPWEQYF.

The rearrangement uses TRBV15 and TRBJ2-5; possibly TRBD2 for D (6 bases). Looked up from germline, CDR1 is LNHNV and CDR2 is YYDKDF (reference sequence). The CDR3 spans 13 residues. V lost 5 bases and J lost 4, with 11 bases in between. The CDR3 here is CATSGGTPETQYF. CDR3 DNA sequence: TGTGCCACCAGCGGCGGGACTCCAGAGACCCAGTACTTC.

The chain recombines TRBV5-8 with TRBJ2-7, with D possibly TRBD2 on 5 matching bases. This CDR3 region has 12 residues. V was trimmed by 2 bases and J by 7 bases, leaving 10 bases between them. Germline V lookup: CDR1 SGHTS, CDR2 YDEGEE. CDR3 coding DNA: TGTGCCAGCAGCTTCGGGGTTGGAGAGCAGTACTTC. Its translation: CASSFGVGEQYF.

The chain joins TRBV9 to TRBJ2-1; 9 positions match TRBD1. Germline CDR1 reads SGDLS; CDR2 reads YYNGEE. The CDR3 spans 14 residues. The ends lost 0 bases at V and 9 bases at J; junction bases unmatched: 4. The CDR3 bases are TGTGCCAGCAGCGTAGAGACAGGGGGGAGTGAGCAGTTCTTC. Translation gives CASSVETGGSEQFF.

The J gene is TRBJ1-1, the V gene TRBV5-4; no reliable D call. This CDR3 has 18 amino acids. V gave up 0 bases and J gave up 8 bases, with 26 bases separating them. Germline values: CDR1 SGHNT, CDR2 YYREEE (reference sequence). The CDR3 loop reads CASSLVGSVSSPPREAFF. CDR3 sequence (DNA): TGTGCCAGCAGCTTGGTCGGGAGTGTGTCTTCCCCCCCTAGAGAAGCTTTCTTT. The variable domain in full, completed from reference TRBV5-4 and TRBJ1-1, reads ETGVTQSPTHLIKTRGQQVTLRCSSQSGHNTVSWYQQALGQGPQFIFQYYREEENGRGNFPPRFSGLQFPNYSSELNVNALELDDSALYLCASSLVGSVSSPPREAFFGQGTRLTVV.

This chain links TRBV27 with TRBJ2-1, with a tentative D call TRBD2 (5 bases). Per the germline V gene, CDR1 is MNHEY and CDR2 is SMNVEV (reference sequence). Between the trimmed V and J ends, which lost 10 bases and 3 bases, there was a span of 19 bases. The CDR3 contains 15 residues. CDR3 DNA: TGTGCCACCGATGGGAGAGGGAAGGGCTACAATGAGCAGTTCTTC. It translates to CATDGRGKGYNEQFF.

In this sample, this clone turned up once. The chain joins TRBV6-1 to TRBJ2-7; 7 nucleotides align to TRBD1. The CDR3 has 12 residues. The trim removed 5 bases at V and 5 bases at J, leaving 3 bases unmatched. CDR1 and CDR2 from the germline V gene are MNHNS and SASEGT. The CDR3 sequence is CASSWQGDEQYF. The CDR3 bases are TGTGCCAGCAGTTGGCAGGGGGACGAGCAGTACTTC.

The chain carries TRBV6-5 and TRBJ1-1; D unclear. V was pared by 4 bases and J by 0 bases, with 15 bases between. The CDR3 loop spans 16 amino acids. The germline gives CDR1 MNHEY, CDR2 SVGAGI. DNA for the CDR3: TGTGCCAGCAGTTTCGGTAGGGAGGACTTGAACACTGAAGCTTTCTTT. This gives the protein CASSFGREDLNTEAFF.

The V gene is TRBV6-6, the J gene TRBJ2-7, with TRBD2 matching over 8 bases. V lost 6 bases and J lost 3; bases outside the gene matches: 10. The CDR3 is made up of 15 amino acids. The germline V gene encodes CDR1 MNHNY and CDR2 SVGAGI (reference sequence). CDR3 in DNA: TGTGCCAGCAGAAAACTAATCGGGGGGGGCTACGAGCAGTACTTC. It yields the protein CASRKLIGGGYEQYF.

V is TRBV28 and J is TRBJ2-7; 9 positions agree with TRBD2. Germline loops: CDR1 MDHEN, CDR2 SYDVKM. After removal of 5 bases from V and 9 bases from J, the junction contained 5 bases not matched to a gene. The CDR3 sequence is 12 residues long. CDR3 protein: CASSLSTSGQYF. CDR3 coding DNA: TGTGCCAGCAGTCTATCGACTAGCGGGCAGTACTTC.

The chain employs TRBV7-2 and TRBJ1-2, with 7 bases matching TRBD1. Germline-derived CDR1 and CDR2 are SGHTA and FQGNSA. The J segment lost 8 bases and the V segment lost 7 bases, leaving 19 bases of the junction unmatched. This CDR3 has 16 residues. CDR3 protein: CASNPTERGQRRGYTF. The CDR3 DNA reads as TGTGCCAGCAATCCCACCGAAAGGGGGCAGAGGAGAGGCTACACCTTC.

This clone occurred a few times. The chain joins TRBV28 to TRBJ1-5; no definite D call. This CDR3 is 17 amino acids long. Trimming stripped 7 bases from V and 5 bases from J, with 24 bases between. Germline assignment: CDR1 MDHEN and CDR2 SYDVKM. CDR3 sequence: CASTPFREVISDQPQHF. The CDR3 DNA sequence: TGTGCCAGCACCCCTTTCCGGGAGGTAATCAGTGATCAGCCCCAGCATTTT.

The genes are TRBV6-6 and TRBJ2-1; D remains ambiguous. The CDR3 length is 8 residues. CDR1 and CDR2 from the germline V gene are MNHNY and SVGAGI (reference sequence). V dropped 8 bases and J dropped 12 bases, with 5 bases sitting between them. CDR3 coding DNA: TGTGCCAGCGGCTGGCAGTTCTTC. Residues: CASGWQFF.

The chain carries TRBV4-1 and TRBJ2-7; 7 positions match TRBD1. The CDR3 sequence is 14 residues long. V lost 1 base, J lost 5 bases, and 5 bases stayed unmatched. CDR1 and CDR2 from the germline V gene are MGHRA and YSYEKL. CDR3 sequence (DNA): TGCGCCAGCAGCCAAGCGCCCGGGACAGACGAGCAGTACTTC. It codes for CASSQAPGTDEQYF.

The gene calls are TRBV6-5 and TRBJ2-6; 8 bases fit TRBD2. The CDR3 extends over 15 amino acids. The V segment lost 8 bases and the J segment 2 bases; nucleotides outside the gene matches: 5. CDR1 MNHEY and CDR2 SVGAGI come from the germline V gene. CDR3 coding DNA: TGTGCCAGCCGGACGGGAGGGGCTGGGGCCAACGTCCTGACTTTC. Amino acid sequence: CASRTGGAGANVLTF.